The rows below give T cell receptor beta chains drawn from one sample of a study of T cells in Graves' hyperthyroidism and ophthalmopathy. TCRdb ran MiXCR on the multiplex PCR reads and lists one entry per CDR3 protein. Of roughly 500,000 distinct CDR3 sequences in the sample, 46% are singletons; the top ten hold 44%. Sequencing was carried out using peripheral blood or thyroid tissue (not recorded which). The receptor source for this set is an adult woman with Graves' disease, either hyperthyroidism or ophthalmopathy (not recorded which). Each CDR3 is given with its conserved first and last residue. Each record gives: V gene, J gene, D gene, clone size, CDR3 protein, CDR3 DNA. A D gene is named only where the DNA matches it firmly. Some rows have no size entry. The others give once, few or many, or a class for an expanded clone.

>TRBV30|TRBJ2-5|-|few
CAWKRIQETQYF
TGTGCCTGGAAGCGAATACAAGAGACCCAGTACTTC
>TRBV20-1|TRBJ2-5|-|-
CSATRTPRETQYF
TGCAGTGCCACCCGGACCCCTCGGGAGACCCAGTACTTC
>TRBV20-1|TRBJ2-7|TRBD2|many
CSGSSSGSYEQYF
TGCAGTGGTTCGTCTAGCGGGAGCTACGAGCAGTACTTC
>TRBV10-3|TRBJ1-2|TRBD1|-
CAISDRDRAYGYTF
TGTGCCATCAGTGACCGGGACAGGGCCTATGGCTACACCTTC
>TRBV24-1|TRBJ1-5|TRBD1|-
CATSDNGQGHNQPQHF
TGTGCCACCAGTGATAATGGACAGGGCCACAATCAGCCCCAGCATTTT
>TRBV7-8|TRBJ2-6|-|-
CASSLRVAGGNVLTF
TGTGCCAGCAGCTTAAGGGTGGCAGGCGGCAACGTCCTGACTTTC
>TRBV2|TRBJ1-1|-|many
CASNQGRLNTEAFF
TGTGCCAGCAACCAGGGACGGCTGAACACTGAAGCTTTCTTT
>TRBV12-3/TRBV12-4|TRBJ2-7|TRBD2|-
CASSDTSGRASGQYF
TGTGCCAGCAGTGATACTAGCGGGAGGGCGAGCGGGCAGTACTTC
>TRBV10-3|TRBJ2-7|TRBD1|-
CAIKGPGTGIYEQYF
TGTGCCATCAAGGGACCCGGGACAGGGATCTACGAGCAGTACTTC
>TRBV7-8|TRBJ2-3|-|-
CASSLGGQIHQYF
TGTGCCAGCAGCTTAGGTGGACAAATTCATCAGTATTTT